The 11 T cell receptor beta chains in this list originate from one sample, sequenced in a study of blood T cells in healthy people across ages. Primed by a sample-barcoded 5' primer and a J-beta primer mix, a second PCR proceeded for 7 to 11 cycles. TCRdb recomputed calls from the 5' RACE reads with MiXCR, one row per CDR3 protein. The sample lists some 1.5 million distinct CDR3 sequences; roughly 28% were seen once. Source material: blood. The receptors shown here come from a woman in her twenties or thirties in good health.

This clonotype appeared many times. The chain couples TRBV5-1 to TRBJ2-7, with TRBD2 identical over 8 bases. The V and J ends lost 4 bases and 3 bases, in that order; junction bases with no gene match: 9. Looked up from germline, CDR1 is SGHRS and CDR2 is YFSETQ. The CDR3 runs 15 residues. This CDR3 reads CASSPNAGTSYEQYF. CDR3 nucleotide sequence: TGCGCCAGCAGCCCCAATGCCGGGACTAGCTACGAGCAGTACTTC.

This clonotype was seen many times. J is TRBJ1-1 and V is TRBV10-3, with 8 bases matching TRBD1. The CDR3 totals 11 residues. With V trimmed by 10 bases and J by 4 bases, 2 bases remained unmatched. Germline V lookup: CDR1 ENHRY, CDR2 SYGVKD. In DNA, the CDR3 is TGTGCCAGTGGACAGGGCACTGAAGCTTTCTTT. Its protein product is CASGQGTEAFF.

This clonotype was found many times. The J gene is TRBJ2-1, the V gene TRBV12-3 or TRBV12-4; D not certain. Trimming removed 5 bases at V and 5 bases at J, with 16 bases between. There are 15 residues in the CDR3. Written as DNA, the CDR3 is TGTGCCAGCAGTCCTCGCGGTCAGGCGAACAATGAGCAGTTCTTC. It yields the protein CASSPRGQANNEQFF.

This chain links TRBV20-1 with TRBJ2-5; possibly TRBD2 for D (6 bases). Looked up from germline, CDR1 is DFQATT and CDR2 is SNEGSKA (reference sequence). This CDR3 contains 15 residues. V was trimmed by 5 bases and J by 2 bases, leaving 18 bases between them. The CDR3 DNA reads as TGCAGTGCTCGGACGGCGGGGAGTATACAAGAGACCCAGTACTTC. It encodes CSARTAGSIQETQYF.

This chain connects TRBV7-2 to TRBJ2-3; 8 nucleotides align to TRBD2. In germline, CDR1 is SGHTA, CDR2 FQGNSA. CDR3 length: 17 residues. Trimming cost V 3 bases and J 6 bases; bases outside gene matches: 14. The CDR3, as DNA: TGTGCCAGCAGCTTTCTCCTAGCGGGTTCTAATTGGGATACGCAGTATTTT. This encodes CASSFLLAGSNWDTQYF.

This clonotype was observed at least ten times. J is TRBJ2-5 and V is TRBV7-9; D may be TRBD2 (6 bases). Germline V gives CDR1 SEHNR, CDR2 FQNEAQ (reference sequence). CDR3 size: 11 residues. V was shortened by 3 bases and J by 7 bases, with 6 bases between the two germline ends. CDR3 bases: TGTGCCAGCAGCTTCGGGGGGACCCAGTACTTC. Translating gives CASSFGGTQYF.

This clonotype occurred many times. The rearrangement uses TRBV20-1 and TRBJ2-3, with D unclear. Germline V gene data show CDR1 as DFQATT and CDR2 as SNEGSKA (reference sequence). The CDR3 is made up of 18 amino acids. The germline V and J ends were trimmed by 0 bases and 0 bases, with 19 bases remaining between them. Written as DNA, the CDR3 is TGCAGTGCTAGAGATGAGGTAGGACGCCGCACTAGCACAGATACGCAGTATTTT. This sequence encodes CSARDEVGRRTSTDTQYF.

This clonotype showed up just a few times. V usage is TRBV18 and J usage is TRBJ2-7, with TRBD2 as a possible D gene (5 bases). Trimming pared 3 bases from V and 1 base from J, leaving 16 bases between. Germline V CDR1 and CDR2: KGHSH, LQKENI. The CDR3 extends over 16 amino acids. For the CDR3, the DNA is TGTGCCAGCTCACCCACATTGTGGAGGCCTTCCTACGAGCAGTACTTC. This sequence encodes CASSPTLWRPSYEQYF. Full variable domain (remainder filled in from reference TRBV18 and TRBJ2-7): NAGVMQNPRHLVRRRGQEARLRCSPMKGHSHVYWYRQLPEEGLKFMVYLQKENIIDESGMPKERFSAEFPKEGPSILRIQQVVRGDSAAYFCASSPTLWRPSYEQYFGPGTRLTVT.

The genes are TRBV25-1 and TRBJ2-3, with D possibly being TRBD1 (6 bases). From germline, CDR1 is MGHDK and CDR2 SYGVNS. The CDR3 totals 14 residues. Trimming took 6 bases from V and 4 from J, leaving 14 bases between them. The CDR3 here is CASRSDWGPDTQYF. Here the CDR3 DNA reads TGTGCCAGCAGATCCGACTGGGGGCCAGATACGCAGTATTTT.

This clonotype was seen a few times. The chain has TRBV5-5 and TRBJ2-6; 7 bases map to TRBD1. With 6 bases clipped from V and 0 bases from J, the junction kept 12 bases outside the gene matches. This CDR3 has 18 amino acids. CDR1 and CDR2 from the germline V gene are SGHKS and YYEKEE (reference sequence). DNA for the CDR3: TGTGCCAGCAACGAAGCCGGGACAGTAAGCTCTGGGGCCAACGTCCTGACTTTC. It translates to CASNEAGTVSSGANVLTF.

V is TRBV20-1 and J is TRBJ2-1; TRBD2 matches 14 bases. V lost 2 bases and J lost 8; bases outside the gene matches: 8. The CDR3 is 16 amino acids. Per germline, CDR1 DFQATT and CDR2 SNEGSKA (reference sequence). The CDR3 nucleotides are TGCAGTGCTAGATCGACTAGCGGGAGGGGGTCGGATGAGCAGTTCTTC. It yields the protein CSARSTSGRGSDEQFF.